The rows below give T cell receptor beta chains drawn from one sample of a study of CD8+CD57+ T cells in acquired aplastic anemia. MiXCR, applied by TCRdb to the reads, yields one record per CDR3 protein. This sample has around 50,000 distinct CDR3 sequences; over 60% occur once, and the top ten carry roughly 34%. What was sequenced was sorted CD4+, CD8+, or CD8+CD57+ T cells (not recorded which) from PBMCs. These TCRs come from a human donor in good health, serving as a control. Both conserved end residues are part of each CDR3. A D gene is named only where the DNA matches it firmly. Expanded clones are given a class, and other clones once, few, many or no size at all.

d_call j_call clone_size v_call cdr3_nt cdr3_aa
NA TRBJ2-5 NA TRBV25-1 TGTGCCAGCAGGGGCTTCGGGGGGCCCCAAGAGACCCAGTACTTC CASRGFGGPQETQYF
NA TRBJ1-5 NA TRBV19 TGTGCCAGTAGTACAAGGGGGAGCAATCAGCCCCAGCATTTT CASSTRGSNQPQHF
TRBD1 TRBJ1-1 NA TRBV29-1 TGCAGCGGGGGGACAGGGCAGAACACTGAAGCTTTCTTT CSGGTGQNTEAFF
NA TRBJ1-3 NA TRBV20-1 TGCAGTGCTAGAGATAACGCCGCAGCGTACGGAAACACCATATATTTT CSARDNAAAYGNTIYF
NA TRBJ2-3 NA TRBV2 TGTGCCAGCGTCCTAGGGCGGGGCTTCTACGAGCAGTATTTT CASVLGRGFYEQYF
NA TRBJ2-7 NA TRBV25-1 TGTGCCACCAGTGATGGGTCCGACTACGAGCAGTACTTC CATSDGSDYEQYF
NA TRBJ2-7 NA TRBV19 TGTGCCAGTAGTATGGCCGGGGGCGTTAGGTACGAGCAGTACTTC CASSMAGGVRYEQYF
NA TRBJ1-1 few TRBV29-1 TGCAGCGGTTCGGGACACCTGAACACTGAAGCCTTCTTT CSGSGHLNTEAFF
NA TRBJ1-1 NA TRBV25-1 TGTGCCAGCAGTGGGGGGGGCAGAAGCACTGAAGCTTTCTTT CASSGGGRSTEAFF
NA TRBJ1-2 few TRBV24-1 TGTGCCACCAGTAGGGGGGCTAACTACACCTTC CATSRGANYTF
NA TRBJ2-1 NA TRBV11-3 TGTGCCAGCAGCCTCAGCGCATCCTACAATGAGCAGTTCTTC CASSLSASYNEQFF
TRBD1 TRBJ1-2 NA TRBV5-1 TGCGCCAGCAGCTTTGGGACAGGGTCTAACTATGGCTACACCTTC CASSFGTGSNYGYTF
NA TRBJ2-1 NA TRBV20-1 TGCAGTGCAGCCCAAGGGAATGAGCAGTTCTTC CSAAQGNEQFF
TRBD2 TRBJ2-5 NA TRBV4-1 TGTGCCAGCAGAGGGTCGGGACGGGGGGAAACCCAGTACTTC CASRGSGRGETQYF
NA TRBJ2-3 few TRBV29-1 TGCAGCGTCCTGGACCGGACAGATACGCAGTATTTT CSVLDRTDTQYF
NA TRBJ1-6 NA TRBV5-1 TGCGCCAGCAGCTTGGAGGGGGTAGGGTCACCCCTCCACTTT CASSLEGVGSPLHF
TRBD1 TRBJ2-1 once TRBV4-2 TGTGCCAGCAGCCGACAGGGCGACAATGAGCAGTTCTTC CASSRQGDNEQFF